The T cell receptor (beta chain) under discussion was sequenced for a study of CD8+CD57+ T cells in acquired aplastic anemia. Looking at the study overall: Sorted CD4+ plus CD8+ cells gave DNA averaging roughly 3.2 ug. Whole-study results and caveats: The same twenty-nine CD8+ CDR3 sequences occurred in patients and in controls.

TCR beta VDJ and CDR3 were profiled, and genomic DNA was the template. Using its own MiXCR run on the reads, TCRdb lists one record per CDR3 protein. Of a few hundred thousand distinct CDR3 sequences in the sample, 45% to 70% were seen once. The CDR3 extends over 16 amino acids. The V end lost 11 bases, the J end lost 5 bases, and 27 bases lay between the germline ends. Comment on this clonotype: What it binds is not known.

Sequenced: sorted CD4+, CD8+, or CD8+CD57+ T cells (not recorded which) from PBMCs. The sequence was collected from a human donor with severe aplastic anemia or a healthy control (not recorded which). The chain carries TRBV12-3 or TRBV12-4 and TRBJ1-2; tentatively, D is TRBD1 (5 bases). The CDR3 sequence: CAGKEYLSGGGYGYTF. The DNA of the CDR3 is TGTGCCGGGAAGGAGTACCTCTCTGGTGGGGGGTATGGCTACACCTTC.